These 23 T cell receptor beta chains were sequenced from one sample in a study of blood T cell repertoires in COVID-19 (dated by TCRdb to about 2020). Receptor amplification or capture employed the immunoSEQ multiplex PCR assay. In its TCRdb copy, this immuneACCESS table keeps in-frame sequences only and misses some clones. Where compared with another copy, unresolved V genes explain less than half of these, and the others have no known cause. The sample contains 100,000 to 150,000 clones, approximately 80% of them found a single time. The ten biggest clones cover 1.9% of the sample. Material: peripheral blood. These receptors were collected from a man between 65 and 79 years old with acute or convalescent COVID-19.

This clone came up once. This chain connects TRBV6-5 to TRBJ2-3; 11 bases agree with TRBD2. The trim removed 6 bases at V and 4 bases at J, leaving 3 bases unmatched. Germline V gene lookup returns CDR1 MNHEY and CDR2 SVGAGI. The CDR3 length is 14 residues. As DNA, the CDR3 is TGTGCCAGCAGGGGTAGCGGGGGGGCAGATACGCAGTATTTT. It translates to CASRGSGGADTQYF.

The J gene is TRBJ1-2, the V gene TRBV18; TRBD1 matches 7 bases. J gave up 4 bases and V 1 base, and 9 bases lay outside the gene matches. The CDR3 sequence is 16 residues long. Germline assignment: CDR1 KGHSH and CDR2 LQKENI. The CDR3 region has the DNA TGTGCCAGCTCACCACAGGGGGCTCTGGAAGCCTATGGCTACACCTTC. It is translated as CASSPQGALEAYGYTF.

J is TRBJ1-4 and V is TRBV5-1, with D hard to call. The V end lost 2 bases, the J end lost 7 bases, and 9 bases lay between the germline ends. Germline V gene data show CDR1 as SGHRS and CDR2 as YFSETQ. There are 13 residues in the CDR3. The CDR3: CASSFGGGEKLFF. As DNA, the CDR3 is TGCGCCAGCAGCTTTGGAGGTGGTGAAAAACTGTTTTTT.

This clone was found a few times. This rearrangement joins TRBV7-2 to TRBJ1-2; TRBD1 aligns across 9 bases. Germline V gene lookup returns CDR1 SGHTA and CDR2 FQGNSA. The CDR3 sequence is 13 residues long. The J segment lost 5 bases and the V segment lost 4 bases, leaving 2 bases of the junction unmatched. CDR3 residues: CASSYDRGYGYTF. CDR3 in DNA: TGTGCCAGCAGCTACGACAGGGGGTATGGCTACACCTTC.

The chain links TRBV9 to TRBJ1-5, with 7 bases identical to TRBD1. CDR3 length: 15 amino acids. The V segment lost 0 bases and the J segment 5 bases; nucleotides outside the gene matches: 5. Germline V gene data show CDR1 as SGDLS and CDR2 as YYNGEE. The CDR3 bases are TGTGCCAGCAGCGTAGAAGGGGGCGCGTATCAGCCCCAGCATTTT. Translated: CASSVEGGAYQPQHF.

CDR3 nucleotides: TGTGCCAGCAGCTCCGGACAGAAAATAAATAATTCACCCCTCCACTTT. Its protein is CASSSGQKINNSPLHF. The chain has TRBV11-1 and TRBJ1-6; D is perhaps TRBD1 (6 bases). V was cut by 4 bases and J by 5 bases, with 15 bases left in between. The length of the CDR3 is 16 residues. CDR1 and CDR2 from the germline V gene are SGHAT and FQDESV (reference sequence).

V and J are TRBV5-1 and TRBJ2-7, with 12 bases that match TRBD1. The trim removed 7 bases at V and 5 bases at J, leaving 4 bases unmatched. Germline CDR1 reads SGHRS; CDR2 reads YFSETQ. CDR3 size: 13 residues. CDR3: CASSGQGAHEQYF. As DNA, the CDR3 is TGCGCCAGCTCGGGACAGGGGGCCCACGAGCAGTACTTC.

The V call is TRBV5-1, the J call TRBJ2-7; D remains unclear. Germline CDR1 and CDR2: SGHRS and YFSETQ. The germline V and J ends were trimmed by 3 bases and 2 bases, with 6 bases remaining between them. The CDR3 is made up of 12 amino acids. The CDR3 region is CASSSRPYEQYF. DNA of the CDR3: TGCGCCAGCAGCTCTCGTCCCTACGAGCAGTACTTC.

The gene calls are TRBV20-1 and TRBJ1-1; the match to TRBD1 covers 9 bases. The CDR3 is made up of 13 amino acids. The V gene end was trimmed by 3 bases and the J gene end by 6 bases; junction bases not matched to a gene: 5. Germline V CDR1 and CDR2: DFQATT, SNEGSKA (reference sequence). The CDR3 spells CSASHRGHPEAFF. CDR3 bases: TGCAGTGCTAGTCACAGGGGGCACCCTGAAGCTTTCTTT.

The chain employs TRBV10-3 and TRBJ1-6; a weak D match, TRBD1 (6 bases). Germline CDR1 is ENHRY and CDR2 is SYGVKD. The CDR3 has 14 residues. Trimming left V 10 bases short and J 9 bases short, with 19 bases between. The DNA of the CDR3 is TGTGCCACCGGTTTAGGTAACAGGGCTTCACCCCTCCACTTT. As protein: CATGLGNRASPLHF.

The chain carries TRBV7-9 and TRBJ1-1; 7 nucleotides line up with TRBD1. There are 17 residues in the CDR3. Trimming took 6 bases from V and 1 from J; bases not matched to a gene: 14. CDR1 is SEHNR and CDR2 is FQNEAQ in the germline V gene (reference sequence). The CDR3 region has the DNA TGTGCCAGCAGGTCCTTAAGGGGACAGAACCCGAACACTGAAGCTTTCTTT. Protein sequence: CASRSLRGQNPNTEAFF. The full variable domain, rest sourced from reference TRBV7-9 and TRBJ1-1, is DTGVSQNPRHKITKRGQNVTFRCDPISEHNRLYWYRQTLGQGPEFLTYFQNEAQLEKSRLLSDRFSAERPKGSFSTLEIQRTEQGDSAMYLCASRSLRGQNPNTEAFFGQGTRLTVV.

CDR3 region: CASSQGWLAGYEQYF. The CDR3 DNA reads as TGCGCCAGCAGCCAAGGTTGGCTAGCGGGGTACGAGCAGTACTTC. The rearrangement uses TRBV4-1 and TRBJ2-7; 9 nucleotides match TRBD2. CDR1 is MGHRA, CDR2 YSYEKL, per germline. The CDR3 runs to 15 residues. The J segment lost 4 bases and the V segment lost 1 base, leaving 5 bases of the junction unmatched.

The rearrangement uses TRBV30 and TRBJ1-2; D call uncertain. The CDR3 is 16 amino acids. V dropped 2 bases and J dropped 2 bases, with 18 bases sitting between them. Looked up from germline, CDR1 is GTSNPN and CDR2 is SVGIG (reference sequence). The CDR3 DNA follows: TGTGCCTGGAGTCTGCAGACTCCACCACCCAACTATGGCTACACCTTC. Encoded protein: CAWSLQTPPPNYGYTF.

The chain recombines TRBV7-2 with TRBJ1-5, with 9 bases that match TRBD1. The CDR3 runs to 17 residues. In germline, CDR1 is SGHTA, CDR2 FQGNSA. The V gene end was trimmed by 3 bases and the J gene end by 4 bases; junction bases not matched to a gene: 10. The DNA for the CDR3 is TGTGCCAGCAGCTTCTACCCCGGGACAGGGAGTAATCAGCCCCAGCATTTT. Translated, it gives CASSFYPGTGSNQPQHF.

The CDR3 bases are TGTGCCACCCGTGGGGGGGGGCTAAATGAGCAGTTCTTC. Translated, it gives CATRGGGLNEQFF. The rearrangement uses TRBV6-6 and TRBJ2-1; tentatively, D is TRBD2 (7 bases). Trimming shortened V by 10 bases and J by 7 bases, and 17 bases separated the two germline ends. This CDR3 comprises 13 residues. Germline lookup yields CDR1 MNHNY and CDR2 SVGAGI (reference sequence).

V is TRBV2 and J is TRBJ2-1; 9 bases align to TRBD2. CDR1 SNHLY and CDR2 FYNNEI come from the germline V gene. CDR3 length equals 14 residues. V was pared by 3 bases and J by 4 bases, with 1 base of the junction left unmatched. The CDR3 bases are TGTGCCAGCAGTGAGCGGGGGGGATACAATGAGCAGTTCTTC. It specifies CASSERGGYNEQFF.

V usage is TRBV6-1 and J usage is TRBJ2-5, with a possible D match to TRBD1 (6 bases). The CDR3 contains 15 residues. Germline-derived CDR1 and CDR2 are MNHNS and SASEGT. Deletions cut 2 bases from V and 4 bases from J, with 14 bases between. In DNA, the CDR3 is TGTGCCAGCAGTGAACTGGGTGGCAGGGGAGAGACCCAGTACTTC. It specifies CASSELGGRGETQYF.

CDR3: CASSFSVNTEAFF. The CDR3 DNA follows: TGTGCCAGCAGCTTCTCCGTGAACACTGAAGCTTTCTTT. The chain links TRBV7-2 to TRBJ1-1; the D is unclear. The CDR3 loop spans 13 amino acids. Per the germline V gene, CDR1 is SGHTA and CDR2 is FQGNSA. Trimming shortened V by 3 bases and J by 0 bases, and 5 bases separated the two germline ends.

The CDR3 region is CASSTGPYEQYF. CDR3 sequence (DNA): TGCGCCAGCAGTACAGGGCCCTACGAGCAGTACTTC. The chain employs TRBV10-2 and TRBJ2-7; maybe TRBD1 (6 bases). V shed 5 bases and J shed 2 bases, with 7 bases lying between them. Per the germline V gene, CDR1 is WSHSY and CDR2 is SAAADI. The CDR3 loop spans 12 amino acids.

Written as DNA, the CDR3 is TGCGCCAGCAGCCTCCGCCAGACAGCCGACTATTCACCCCTCCACTTT. Amino acids: CASSLRQTADYSPLHF. V is TRBV5-1 and J is TRBJ1-6; weak D call: TRBD1 (5 bases). Trimming left V 4 bases short and J 8 bases short, with 19 bases between. The CDR3 length is 16 residues. Per the germline V gene, CDR1 is SGHRS and CDR2 is YFSETQ.

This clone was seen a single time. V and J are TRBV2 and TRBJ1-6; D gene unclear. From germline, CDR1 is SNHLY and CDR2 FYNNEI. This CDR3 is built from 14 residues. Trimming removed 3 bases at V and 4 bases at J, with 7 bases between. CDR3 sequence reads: CASSDGGYNSPLHF. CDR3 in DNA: TGTGCCAGCAGTGATGGAGGTTATAATTCACCCCTCCACTTT.

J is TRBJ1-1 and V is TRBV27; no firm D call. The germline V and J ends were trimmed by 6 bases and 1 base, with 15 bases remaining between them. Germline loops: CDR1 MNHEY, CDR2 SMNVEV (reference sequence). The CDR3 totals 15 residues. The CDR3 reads CASSLRASQNTEAFF. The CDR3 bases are TGTGCCAGCAGCCTGCGGGCCAGCCAGAACACTGAAGCTTTCTTT.

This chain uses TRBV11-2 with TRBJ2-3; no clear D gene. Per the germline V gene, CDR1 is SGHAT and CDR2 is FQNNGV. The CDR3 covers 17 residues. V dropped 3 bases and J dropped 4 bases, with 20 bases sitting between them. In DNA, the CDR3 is TGTGCCAGCAGCTTTATTTGGCGGCCCAATGGAGCAGATACGCAGTATTTT. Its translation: CASSFIWRPNGADTQYF.